Each of the 28 T cell receptor beta chains below was sequenced from the same sample in a study of T cell responses to AZD1222 COVID-19 vaccine. Assay: immunoSEQ multiplex PCR; the TCRdb copy retains only in-frame clones and omits some. Here the sample spans approximately 150,000 clones, roughly nine tenths being singletons. Sample: peripheral blood, taken 28 days after the second AZD1222 dose. These receptors were taken from an adult who received the AZD1222 COVID-19 vaccine.

The V gene is TRBV5-1, the J gene TRBJ1-1, with D maybe TRBD1 (5 bases). V was clipped by 0 bases and J by 5 bases, with 17 bases between them. Germline CDR1 reads SGHRS; CDR2 reads YFSETQ. The CDR3 has 16 residues. The CDR3 DNA is TGCGCCAGCAGCTTGGATAGCGAGACAGTGAGAACTGAAGCTTTCTTT. This sequence encodes CASSLDSETVRTEAFF.

The V gene is TRBV7-2, the J gene TRBJ2-1, with 14 bases that match TRBD2. V dropped 5 bases and J dropped 7; count of bases not matched to a gene: 4. The CDR3 contains 15 residues. Germline V CDR1 and CDR2: SGHTA, FQGNSA. The CDR3 DNA follows: TGTGCCAGCAGCACGGGACTAGCGGGAGCTAATGAGCAGTTCTTC. Translation gives CASSTGLAGANEQFF.

The gene calls are TRBV10-3 and TRBJ2-3, with 7 bases fitting TRBD2. Germline V CDR1 and CDR2: ENHRY, SYGVKD. The ends lost 10 bases at V and 1 base at J; junction bases unmatched: 11. This CDR3 is built from 15 residues. CDR3 DNA: TGTGCCACTAGGACTAGTCAGTCTCGCACAGATACGCAGTATTTT. Protein sequence: CATRTSQSRTDTQYF.

This chain links TRBV25-1 with TRBJ2-5; 13 positions agree with TRBD2. With V trimmed by 6 bases and J by 5 bases, 0 bases remained unmatched. The CDR3 spans 13 residues. Germline-derived CDR1 and CDR2 are MGHDK and SYGVNS. The CDR3 loop reads CASRLAGGETQYF. The CDR3 nucleotides read TGTGCCAGCAGACTAGCGGGAGGGGAGACCCAGTACTTC.

This clone has only one observation. The rearrangement links TRBV7-2 to TRBJ2-3; 7 bases are a match to TRBD2. This CDR3 region has 15 residues. V dropped 5 bases and J dropped 2; count of bases not matched to a gene: 7. Germline-derived CDR1 and CDR2 are SGHTA and FQGNSA. The CDR3 region is CASSPDSGVTDTQYF. The CDR3, as DNA: TGTGCCAGCAGCCCCGACAGCGGGGTCACAGATACGCAGTATTTT. The full variable domain, rest sourced from reference TRBV7-2 and TRBJ2-3, is GAGVSQSPSNKVTEKGKDVELRCDPISGHTALYWYRQSLGQGLEFLIYFQGNSAPDKSGLPSDRFSAERTGGSVSTLTIQRTQQEDSAVYLCASSPDSGVTDTQYFGPGTRLTVL.

This clone occurred once. The V call is TRBV6-5, the J call TRBJ1-2; D ambiguous. This CDR3 spans 13 amino acids. Germline CDR1 and CDR2: MNHEY and SVGAGI. Trimming cost V 5 bases and J 2 bases, with 9 bases left between them. CDR3 bases: TGTGCCAGCAGTATATCACCCAACTATGGCTACACCTTC. This translates into CASSISPNYGYTF.

V and J are TRBV9 and TRBJ1-2; 8 bases match TRBD1. The CDR3 length is 13 residues. Per germline, CDR1 SGDLS and CDR2 YYNGEE. With V trimmed by 3 bases and J by 8 bases, 6 bases remained unmatched. CDR3 in DNA: TGTGCCAGCAGCGCCGACAGGGGTGCCGGCTACACCTTC. Protein sequence: CASSADRGAGYTF.

This clone was seen just once. Other DNA sequences from this sample encode an identical CDR3 as well. This chain uses TRBV5-1 with TRBJ2-1, with D unclear. The CDR3 extends over 12 amino acids. CDR1 and CDR2 (germline): SGHRS, YFSETQ. V was pared by 0 bases and J by 3 bases, with 1 base between. The CDR3: CASSLDYNEQFF. As DNA, the CDR3 is TGCGCCAGCAGCTTGGACTACAATGAGCAGTTCTTC.

CDR3 sequence reads: CASREDLYNEQFF. The DNA of the CDR3 is TGTGCCAGTAGGGAGGACTTATACAATGAGCAGTTCTTC. The V and J genes are TRBV19 and TRBJ2-1; D is perhaps TRBD2 (5 bases). Per the germline V gene, CDR1 is LNHDA and CDR2 is SQIVND (reference sequence). Trimming removed 6 bases from V and 4 bases from J, with 10 bases in between. The CDR3 runs 13 residues.

The chain joins TRBV5-6 to TRBJ2-1, with 8 bases aligning to TRBD2. CDR3 size: 15 residues. Germline-derived CDR1 and CDR2 are SGHDT and YYEEEE. Unmatched junction bases numbered 10, after V lost 1 base and J lost 10 bases. The CDR3 sequence: CASSLTSGTQGEQFF. Here the CDR3 DNA reads TGTGCCAGCAGCTTGACTAGCGGCACCCAGGGGGAGCAGTTCTTC.

The V call is TRBV6-1, the J call TRBJ2-1; 8 nucleotides line up with TRBD2. This CDR3 has 17 residues. The V segment lost 3 bases and the J segment 0 bases; nucleotides outside the gene matches: 7. Germline CDR1 MNHNS, CDR2 SASEGT. The CDR3 nucleotides read TGTGCCAGCAGTGAGGGACTAGTAGGTAGCTCCTACAATGAGCAGTTCTTC. Translated, it gives CASSEGLVGSSYNEQFF.

The chain recombines TRBV7-9 with TRBJ2-1, with TRBD1 matching over 7 bases. V trimming: 3 bases; J trimming: 5 bases; junction bases outside the gene matches: 4. The CDR3 is 14 amino acids. The V gene's germline CDR1 is SEHNR and CDR2 FQNEAQ (reference sequence). The CDR3 loop reads CASSFGTANNEQFF. DNA for the CDR3: TGTGCCAGCAGCTTCGGGACAGCGAACAATGAGCAGTTCTTC.

This sequence joins TRBV24-1 and TRBJ2-2; 8 positions match TRBD1. With V trimmed by 4 bases and J by 5 bases, 8 bases remained unmatched. The CDR3 is 16 residues long. Germline assignment: CDR1 KGHDR and CDR2 SFDVKD. CDR3 coding DNA: TGTGCCACCAGTGAAACCGGACAGGGTCGGACCGGGGAGCTGTTTTTT. It is translated as CATSETGQGRTGELFF.

The J gene is TRBJ2-7, the V gene TRBV6-5; the match to TRBD1 covers 8 bases. Germline V gene data show CDR1 as MNHEY and CDR2 as SVGAGI. Trimming removed 5 bases from V and 3 bases from J; junction bases left unmatched: 9. The CDR3 spans 15 residues. This chain's CDR3 is CASSRRDGQGYEQYF. CDR3 in DNA: TGTGCCAGCAGTCGTCGCGATGGACAGGGCTACGAGCAGTACTTC.

The chain couples TRBV7-9 to TRBJ1-6; perhaps TRBD1 as D (5 bases). Per the germline V gene, CDR1 is SEHNR and CDR2 is FQNEAQ (reference sequence). The CDR3 length is 17 residues. Trimming stripped 5 bases from V and 0 bases from J, with 14 bases between. CDR3 sequence reads: CASSPTTESSYNSPLHF. The CDR3 DNA follows: TGTGCCAGCAGCCCAACGACAGAGAGCTCCTATAATTCACCCCTCCACTTT.

The rearrangement links TRBV11-2 to TRBJ2-7, with D possibly TRBD1 on 5 matching bases. The length of the CDR3 is 14 residues. Germline V CDR1 and CDR2: SGHAT, FQNNGV. V gave up 0 bases and J gave up 7 bases, with 13 bases separating them. CDR3 sequence: CASSLDRTTNEQYF. In DNA form, the CDR3 reads TGTGCCAGCAGCTTAGATCGGACAACGAATGAGCAGTACTTC.

This chain uses TRBV19 with TRBJ1-5; the D is unclear. The V end lost 5 bases, the J end lost 4 bases, and 12 bases lay between the germline ends. Germline lookup yields CDR1 LNHDA and CDR2 SQIVND (reference sequence). This CDR3 is built from 14 residues. The DNA of the CDR3 is TGTGCCAGTAGTTGGGTGGATCCGAATCAGCCCCAGCATTTT. Translating it yields CASSWVDPNQPQHF.

The rearrangement joins TRBV20-1 to TRBJ1-1; the D gene is possibly TRBD1 (5 bases). This CDR3 spans 11 amino acids. The V gene lost 4 bases and the J gene lost 11 bases, with 14 bases spanning the gap. From germline, CDR1 is DFQATT and CDR2 SNEGSKA (reference sequence). Here the CDR3 DNA reads TGCAGTGCTATTGGGGCCGGGCTGGCTTTCTTT. Translation gives CSAIGAGLAFF.

The CDR3 is CASSQGTSVLVPDTQYF. The CDR3 nucleotides read TGTGCCAGCAGCCAAGGGACTTCCGTGCTAGTTCCAGATACGCAGTATTTT. The chain has TRBV3-1 (or the pseudogene TRBV3-2) and TRBJ2-3, with a possible D match to TRBD2 (5 bases). In germline, CDR1 is LGHDT, CDR2 YNNKEL (reference sequence). The CDR3 spans 17 residues. V was shortened by 1 base and J by 4 bases, with 18 bases between the two germline ends.

This chain uses TRBV5-1 with TRBJ1-3, with no clear D. The CDR3 sequence is 15 residues long. In germline, CDR1 is SGHRS, CDR2 YFSETQ. V lost 1 base and J 2 bases, leaving 10 bases between the germline ends. The CDR3 DNA sequence: TGCGCCAGCAGCTTGTCAGGAAGTACTGGAAACACCATATATTTT. It codes for CASSLSGSTGNTIYF.

The chain couples TRBV29-1 to TRBJ2-1, with D perhaps being TRBD1 or TRBD2 (5 bases each). With 6 bases removed from V and 7 bases from J, the gap between germline ends came to 19 bases. Germline V CDR1 and CDR2: SQVTM, ANQGSEA. CDR3 length: 14 amino acids. The CDR3 bases are TGCAGCGTCCGGGACCTGAGCTCCCATAATGAGCAGTTCTTC. Its translation is CSVRDLSSHNEQFF.

V gene TRBV11-3 combines with J gene TRBJ1-1; D is unclear. Germline CDR1 and CDR2: SGHNT and YENEEA. This CDR3 has 18 amino acids. V lost 0 bases and J 1 base, leaving 18 bases between the germline ends. CDR3 loop: CASSLDTPSLYGNTEAFF. CDR3 DNA sequence: TGTGCCAGCAGCTTAGATACCCCAAGTTTATATGGGAACACTGAAGCTTTCTTT. The full variable domain, rest sourced from reference TRBV11-3 and TRBJ1-1, is EAGVVQSPRYKIIEKKQPVAFWCNPISGHNTLYWYLQNLGQGPELLIRYENEEAVDDSQLPKDRFSAERLKGVDSTLKIQPAELGDSAVYLCASSLDTPSLYGNTEAFFGQGTRLTVV.

The rearrangement links TRBV4-1 to TRBJ2-7; TRBD2 agrees at 8 bases. The CDR3 consists of 16 residues. After removal of 3 bases from V and 4 bases from J, the junction contained 11 bases not matched to a gene. Germline V CDR1 and CDR2: MGHRA, YSYEKL. The chain's CDR3 is CASSQVLAGIRYEQYF. The DNA of the CDR3 is TGCGCCAGCAGCCAGGTGTTAGCGGGAATAAGGTACGAGCAGTACTTC.

This clone was counted once. J is TRBJ2-7 and V is TRBV10-3; D may be TRBD1 or TRBD2 (5 bases each). This CDR3 is built from 15 residues. Deletions cut 4 bases from V and 4 bases from J, with 17 bases between. In germline, CDR1 is ENHRY, CDR2 SYGVKD. CDR3 protein: CAISAQGDGLYEQYF. In DNA, the CDR3 is TGTGCCATCAGTGCACAAGGGGACGGACTTTACGAGCAGTACTTC.

This sequence joins TRBV18 and TRBJ1-2; the match to TRBD1 covers 9 bases. CDR1 and CDR2 from the germline V gene are KGHSH and LQKENI. The junction had 10 bases not matched to a gene; V was cut back by 1 base and J by 4 bases. This CDR3 contains 17 residues. The CDR3 loop is CASSPRIGTGMVYGYTF. CDR3 DNA sequence: TGTGCCAGCTCACCACGGATTGGGACAGGGATGGTCTATGGCTACACCTTC.

The rearrangement joins TRBV11-3 to TRBJ2-1, with D unclear. Germline CDR1 reads SGHNT; CDR2 reads YENEEA. The CDR3 has 14 amino acids. The ends were cut back, 5 bases at V and 6 bases at J, with 14 bases in the middle. The CDR3 DNA is TGTGCCAGCAGCCGCGGTGGTGTTCGCAATGAGCAGTTCTTC. This codes for CASSRGGVRNEQFF.

This chain joins TRBV3-1 (or the pseudogene TRBV3-2) and TRBJ2-2, with 8 bases matching TRBD2. CDR1 LGHDT and CDR2 YNNKEL come from the germline V gene (reference sequence). Germline trimming cut 2 bases from V and 4 bases from J; bases unmatched to any gene: 6. The CDR3 consists of 16 residues. The CDR3 bases are TGTGCCAGCAGCCAATCGTCAAGCGGGGGCACCGGGGAGCTGTTTTTT. Translating it yields CASSQSSSGGTGELFF.

The gene calls are TRBV5-8 and TRBJ2-1; TRBD1 matches at 10 bases. J was trimmed by 6 bases and V by 6 bases; bases with no gene match: 9. The CDR3 spans 15 residues. CDR1 is SGHTS, CDR2 YDEGEE, per germline. The CDR3 bases are TGTGCCAGCACCAGAGACAGGGGGCGCACCAATGAGCAGTTCTTC. Translated: CASTRDRGRTNEQFF. Complete variable domain (other parts from reference TRBV5-8 and TRBJ2-1): EAGVTQSPTHLIKTRGQQATLRCSPISGHTSVYWYQQALGLGLQFLLWYDEGEERNRGNFPPRFSGRQFPNYSSELNVNALELEDSALYLCASTRDRGRTNEQFFGPGTRLTVL.